This T cell receptor beta chain came from a study of T cells in localized non-small cell lung cancer. Sequencing used immunoSEQ multiplex PCR; TCRdb keeps in-frame clones, though not all of them. The data contain 58,000 or so clones, about 90% of them singletons. Study-level results: Maximal T cell clonality occurred in uninvolved adjacent lung, with tumor ranking below it. Sequencing covered just one tumor region, so heterogeneity cannot be ruled out. A raised T cell density in blood coincided with lengthier overall survival.

The V gene's germline CDR1 is LGHNA and CDR2 YNFKEQ. The CDR3 extends over 17 amino acids. The germline V and J ends were trimmed by 1 base and 3 bases, with 15 bases remaining between them. Comments on this clone: Its antigen is unknown.

Sequences were derived from peripheral blood, sampled before any cancer treatment. The chain employs TRBV4-2 and TRBJ2-2, with D tentatively TRBD1 or TRBD2 (6 bases each). The clonotype originates from a woman aged 35 to 75 with stage I lung adenocarcinoma. CDR3 residues: CASSQGGAGIDTGELFF. The CDR3 DNA is TGTGCCAGCAGCCAAGGGGGGGCAGGGATCGACACCGGGGAGCTGTTTTTT.